This TCR beta chain was sequenced in a study of OX40 agonist ivuxolimab in advanced cancers. Study information: An agonistic anti-OX40 (CD134) antibody, ivuxolimab, was used to treat the patients. Patients were about 83% male with ages about 23 to 90, mean approximately 55.

Study conclusions and caveats: More expanded clones were seen, on average, in CD8+ T cells than in CD4+.

Peripheral blood came from all dose cohorts at three timepoints. In regard to this clone: Its target is not known.

The CDR3 contains 14 residues. Deletions cut 6 bases from V and 4 bases from J, with 16 bases between. Germline V gene data show CDR1 as WSHSY and CDR2 as SAAADI. The repertoire was sequenced with immunoSEQ multiplex PCR; TCRdb's copy has only in-frame clones and lacks some. There are some 33,000 clones in the sample; 84% occur only once, and 20% to 25% lies in the top ten. This receptor was identified in an adult with an advanced solid tumor such as melanoma, head and neck, liver or kidney cancer. Sequences were derived from CD4+ or CD8+ T cells sorted from blood, sampled in a trial of the OX40 agonist ivuxolimab. This rearrangement joins TRBV10-2 to TRBJ2-7; TRBD1 is a possible D gene (6 bases). The CDR3 sequence: CASRAGTSRYEQYF. CDR3 DNA sequence: TGCGCCAGCAGGGCCGGGACATCCCGTTACGAGCAGTACTTC.